Listed below are T cell receptor beta chains from one sample, sequenced in a study of cytotoxic CD8 clonotypes in ibrutinib-treated CLL. Profiled with immunoSEQ multiplex PCR; TCRdb holds only in-frame clones, not every one. The repertoire holds about 250,000 clones, with 70% as singletons. This specimen was PBMCs, taken after 24 months of ibrutinib treatment. The receptor source for this set is a human donor with chronic lymphocytic leukemia. Each CDR3 is given with its conserved first and last residue. A D gene is named only where the DNA matches it firmly. Only some rows state a clone size, as once, few, many or a class for expanded clones.

v_call: TRBV29-1; d_call: .; clone_size: .; j_call: TRBJ2-7; cdr3_aa: CSVYEGRAWF; cdr3_nt: TGCAGCGTTTACGAGGGAAGGGCGTGGTTC
v_call: TRBV6-4; d_call: TRBD2; clone_size: .; j_call: TRBJ2-1; cdr3_aa: CASSEIAGGSSYNEQFF; cdr3_nt: TGTGCCAGCAGTGAAATAGCGGGAGGGAGCTCCTACAATGAGCAGTTCTTC
v_call: TRBV29-1; d_call: .; clone_size: few; j_call: TRBJ1-1; cdr3_aa: CSVERMNTEAFF; cdr3_nt: TGCAGCGTTGAGAGAATGAACACTGAAGCTTTCTTT
v_call: TRBV7-3; d_call: TRBD2; clone_size: once; j_call: TRBJ2-2; cdr3_aa: CASSDGTSVQTGELFF; cdr3_nt: TGTGCCAGCAGCGACGGGACTAGCGTACAGACCGGGGAGCTGTTTTTT
v_call: TRBV19; d_call: .; clone_size: .; j_call: TRBJ1-2; cdr3_aa: CASRDRTGYGYTF; cdr3_nt: TGTGCCAGTAGGGACAGAACCGGCTATGGCTACACCTTC
v_call: TRBV19; d_call: .; clone_size: .; j_call: TRBJ2-7; cdr3_aa: CASAGTPEGNEQYF; cdr3_nt: TGTGCCAGTGCTGGGACTCCAGAAGGCAACGAGCAGTACTTC
v_call: TRBV7-9; d_call: TRBD2; clone_size: .; j_call: TRBJ2-1; cdr3_aa: CASSSRVSGRAKGEQFF; cdr3_nt: TGTGCCAGCAGCTCCCGGGTTAGCGGGAGGGCCAAGGGTGAGCAGTTCTTC
v_call: TRBV7-2; d_call: .; clone_size: .; j_call: TRBJ2-7; cdr3_aa: CASSPEAWYEQYF; cdr3_nt: TGTGCCAGCAGCCCAGAAGCTTGGTACGAGCAGTACTTC
v_call: TRBV18; d_call: .; clone_size: .; j_call: TRBJ2-5; cdr3_aa: CASSPQRRNRETQYF; cdr3_nt: TGTGCCAGCTCACCACAACGCAGGAATCGAGAGACCCAGTACTTC
v_call: TRBV6-5; d_call: .; clone_size: .; j_call: TRBJ1-2; cdr3_aa: CASSYSKLAGNYGYTF; cdr3_nt: TGTGCCAGCAGTTACTCGAAACTTGCGGGTAACTATGGCTACACCTTC
v_call: TRBV4-2; d_call: .; clone_size: few; j_call: TRBJ2-7; cdr3_aa: CASSPQGGEQYF; cdr3_nt: TGTGCCAGCAGCCCCCAGGGGGGAGAGCAGTACTTC
v_call: TRBV28; d_call: .; clone_size: .; j_call: TRBJ1-2; cdr3_aa: CASSWGSGPFSDGYTF; cdr3_nt: TGTGCCAGCAGTTGGGGATCAGGGCCCTTCTCGGATGGCTACACCTTC
v_call: TRBV14; d_call: .; clone_size: .; j_call: TRBJ2-5; cdr3_aa: CASSHHPDTETQYF; cdr3_nt: TGTGCCAGCAGCCACCACCCCGATACAGAGACCCAGTACTTC
v_call: TRBV2; d_call: .; clone_size: few; j_call: TRBJ1-1; cdr3_aa: CASSRDQNTEAFF; cdr3_nt: TGTGCCAGCAGCAGAGACCAGAACACTGAAGCTTTCTTT
v_call: TRBV28; d_call: .; clone_size: .; j_call: TRBJ2-5; cdr3_aa: CASSPPSSETQYF; cdr3_nt: TGTGCCAGCAGTCCCCCGAGTTCGGAGACCCAGTACTTC
v_call: TRBV12-2; d_call: .; clone_size: .; j_call: TRBJ2-7; cdr3_aa: CASRRTSVSYEQYF; cdr3_nt: TGTGCAAGTCGCCGGACTAGCGTTTCCTACGAGCAGTACTTC
v_call: TRBV5-4; d_call: .; clone_size: .; j_call: TRBJ2-7; cdr3_aa: CASSPSRRSYEQYF; cdr3_nt: TGTGCCAGCAGCCCCTCCCGTCGCTCCTACGAGCAGTACTTC
v_call: TRBV28; d_call: .; clone_size: .; j_call: TRBJ2-7; cdr3_aa: CASRRLPDEQYF; cdr3_nt: TGTGCCAGCAGACGCCTCCCGGACGAGCAGTACTTC
v_call: TRBV9; d_call: .; clone_size: .; j_call: TRBJ1-3; cdr3_aa: CASSSPGTYSGNTIYF; cdr3_nt: TGTGCCAGCAGCTCGCCGGGGACTTACTCTGGAAACACCATATATTTT
v_call: TRBV11-2; d_call: .; clone_size: .; j_call: TRBJ2-7; cdr3_aa: CASSSYFSSYEQYF; cdr3_nt: TGTGCCAGCAGCTCTTACTTTAGCTCCTACGAGCAGTACTTC
v_call: TRBV4-3; d_call: .; clone_size: .; j_call: TRBJ1-2; cdr3_aa: CASSQDLPSVTGNYGYTF; cdr3_nt: TGCGCCAGCAGCCAGGATTTGCCCTCTGTCACAGGGAACTATGGCTACACCTTC
v_call: TRBV15; d_call: TRBD1; clone_size: once; j_call: TRBJ2-5; cdr3_aa: CATSPSRQGETQYF; cdr3_nt: TGTGCCACCAGTCCTTCCCGACAGGGCGAGACCCAGTACTTC
v_call: TRBV30; d_call: .; clone_size: .; j_call: TRBJ1-1; cdr3_aa: CAWKGDVRAFF; cdr3_nt: TGTGCCTGGAAGGGAGATGTGCGAGCTTTCTTT
v_call: TRBV13; d_call: .; clone_size: once; j_call: TRBJ2-5; cdr3_aa: CASSDRETQYF; cdr3_nt: TGTGCCAGCAGCGATCGGGAGACCCAGTACTTC
v_call: TRBV18; d_call: TRBD1; clone_size: .; j_call: TRBJ2-7; cdr3_aa: CASSPFDRDYEQYF; cdr3_nt: TGTGCCAGCTCACCCTTTGACAGGGACTACGAGCAGTACTTC
v_call: TRBV7-8; d_call: .; clone_size: few; j_call: TRBJ2-7; cdr3_aa: CASSPRPGRETYEQYF; cdr3_nt: TGTGCCAGCAGCCCGCGCCCTGGACGGGAAACCTACGAGCAGTACTTC